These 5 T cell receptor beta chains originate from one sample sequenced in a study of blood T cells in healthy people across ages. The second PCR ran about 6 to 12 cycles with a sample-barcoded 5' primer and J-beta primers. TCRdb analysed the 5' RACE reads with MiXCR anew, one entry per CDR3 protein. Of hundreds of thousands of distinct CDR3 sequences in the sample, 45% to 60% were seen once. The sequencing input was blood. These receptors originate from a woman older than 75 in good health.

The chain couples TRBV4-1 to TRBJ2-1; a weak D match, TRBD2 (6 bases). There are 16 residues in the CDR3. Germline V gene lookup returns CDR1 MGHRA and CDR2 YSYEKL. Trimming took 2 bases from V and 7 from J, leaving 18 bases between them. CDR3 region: CASSQWPSGEWNEQFF. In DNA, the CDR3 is TGCGCCAGCAGCCAATGGCCCTCGGGGGAGTGGAATGAGCAGTTCTTC.

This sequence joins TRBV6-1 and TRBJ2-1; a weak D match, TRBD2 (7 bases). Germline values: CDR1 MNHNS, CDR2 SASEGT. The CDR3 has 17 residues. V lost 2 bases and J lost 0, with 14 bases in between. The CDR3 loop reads CASSEQGRGSSYNEQFF. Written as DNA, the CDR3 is TGTGCCAGCAGTGAACAGGGGCGGGGGAGCTCCTACAATGAGCAGTTCTTC.

The CDR3 nucleotides read TGTGCCAGCAGCGACGAGACTAGCGGGGGGGGCACAGATACGCAGTATTTT. This codes for CASSDETSGGGTDTQYF. V usage is TRBV6-4 and J usage is TRBJ2-3, with TRBD2 matching 14 bases. The trim removed 6 bases at V and 1 base at J, leaving 6 bases unmatched. This CDR3 contains 17 residues. Germline V gene lookup returns CDR1 MRHNA and CDR2 SNTAGT.

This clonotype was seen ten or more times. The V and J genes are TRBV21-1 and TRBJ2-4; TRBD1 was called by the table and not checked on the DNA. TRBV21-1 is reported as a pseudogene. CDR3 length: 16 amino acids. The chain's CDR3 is CASSPFSTVPKNIQYF. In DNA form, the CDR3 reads TGTGCCAGCAGCCCTTTCTCGACAGTGCCCAAAAACATTCAGTACTTC.

In DNA, the CDR3 is TGTGCCAGCAGCCCTTCGAAGGGTGTTTACAATGAGCAGTTCTTC. Protein sequence: CASSPSKGVYNEQFF. J is TRBJ2-1 and V is TRBV7-9; D not resolved. The CDR3 runs to 15 residues. Between the trimmed V and J ends, which lost 5 bases and 4 bases, there was a span of 15 bases. CDR1 SEHNR and CDR2 FQNEAQ come from the germline V gene (reference sequence).